The rows below give T cell receptor beta chains drawn from one sample of a study of T cells in Graves' hyperthyroidism and ophthalmopathy. TCRdb used MiXCR to reprocess the multiplex PCR reads, holding one entry per CDR3 protein. The data contain some 98,000 distinct CDR3 sequences, 40% of them singletons. Specimen: peripheral blood or thyroid tissue (not recorded which). All receptors derive from a woman between 25 and 40 years old with Graves' hyperthyroidism. Both conserved end residues are part of each CDR3. D genes are given only for firm matches. Clone sizes are given selectively: once, few, many, or a class where the clone is expanded.

abundance | j_gene | v_gene | d_gene | CDR3aa | CDR3nt
few | TRBJ2-2 | TRBV4-1 | NA | CASSQAGHYFTGELLF | TGCGCCAGCAGCCAAGCCGGGCACTATTTTACCGGGGAGCTGCTTTTT
many | TRBJ2-5 | TRBV7-3 | NA | CASSSPPDGQPYQETQYF | TGTGCCAGCAGCTCTCCTCCCGATGGACAGCCTTACCAAGAGACCCAGTACTTC
many | TRBJ1-2 | TRBV5-1 | NA | CASSFWTRDYGYTF | TGCGCCAGCAGCTTCTGGACCCGGGACTATGGCTACACCTTC
many | TRBJ2-6 | TRBV4-2 | TRBD1 | CASSPQGQTGANVLTF | TGTGCCAGCAGCCCTCAGGGACAGACTGGGGCCAACGTCCTGACTTTC
NA | TRBJ2-7 | TRBV7-6 | TRBD1 | CASSRGGGYYEQYF | TGTGCCAGCAGTCGAGGGGGCGGCTACTACGAGCAGTACTTC
many | TRBJ2-5 | TRBV6-1 | NA | CASSELRAETQYF | TGTGCCAGCAGTGAACTAAGAGCCGAGACCCAGTACTTC
NA | TRBJ1-2 | TRBV15 | TRBD1 | CATSSYLTGGFYGYTF | TGTGCCACCAGCAGTTACTTGACAGGGGGATTCTATGGCTACACCTTC
many | TRBJ2-7 | TRBV12-3/TRBV12-4 | NA | CASTPRLSSYEQYF | TGTGCCAGCACCCCCCGGCTTTCCTCCTACGAGCAGTACTTC
NA | TRBJ2-7 | TRBV20-1 | NA | CSAGAGGAYEQYF | TGCAGTGCCGGTGCGGGTGGCGCCTACGAGCAGTACTTC
NA | TRBJ2-5 | TRBV20-1 | TRBD1 | CSVLDRGGQETQYF | TGCAGTGTACTGGACAGGGGAGGCCAAGAGACCCAGTACTTC
NA | TRBJ2-5 | TRBV9 | TRBD1 | CASSVGGTGSATQYF | TGTGCCAGCAGCGTAGGTGGGACAGGGTCGGCGACCCAGTACTTC
many | TRBJ1-4 | TRBV28 | NA | CASSLNEKLFF | TGTGCCAGCAGCTTAAACGAAAAACTGTTTTTT